The source of this TCR beta chain is a study of T cell changes during pregnancy in multiple sclerosis. The CDR3 is made up of 12 amino acids. Germline-derived CDR1 and CDR2 are SQVTM and ANQGSEA. Trimming cost V 0 bases and J 4 bases, with 4 bases left between them. Profiled with immunoSEQ multiplex PCR; TCRdb holds only in-frame clones, not every one. Of 85,000 to 110,000 clones listed, roughly 92% are singletons. The chain links TRBV29-1 to TRBJ2-1; D call uncertain. The sequence derives from a female donor with multiple sclerosis, enrolled in a pregnancy study. The sample here was peripheral blood, taken after pregnancy. CDR3 sequence: CSVEDRYNEQFF. For the CDR3, the DNA is TGCAGCGTTGAAGACAGATACAATGAGCAGTTCTTC.